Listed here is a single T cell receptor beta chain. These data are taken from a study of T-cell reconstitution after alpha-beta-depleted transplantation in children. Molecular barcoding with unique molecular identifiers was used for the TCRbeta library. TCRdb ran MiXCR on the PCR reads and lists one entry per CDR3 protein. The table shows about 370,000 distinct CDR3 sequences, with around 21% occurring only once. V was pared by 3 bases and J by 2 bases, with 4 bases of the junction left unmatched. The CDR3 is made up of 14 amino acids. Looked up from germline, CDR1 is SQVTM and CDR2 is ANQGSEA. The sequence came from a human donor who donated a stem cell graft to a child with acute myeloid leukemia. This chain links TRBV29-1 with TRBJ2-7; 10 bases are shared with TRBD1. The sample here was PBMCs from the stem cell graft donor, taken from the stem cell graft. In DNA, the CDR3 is TGCAGCGTTGAGGCCGGGACAGGGGCCTACGAGCAGTACTTC. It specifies CSVEAGTGAYEQYF.